The clone carrying this TCR beta chain has more than one count but fewer than ten. Its specificity is not known. Germline V gene sequence: CDR1 MNHNS, CDR2 SASEGT. V shed 5 bases, J shed 0 bases, and the junction held 9 bases outside the gene matches. This CDR3 region has 17 residues. The sample comes from a study of molecular identifiers for immune sequencing clone quantification. Overall study: In replicates, the authors split RNA from around 18,000 or 91,000 naive CD8 cells five ways and sequenced four.

Broader study findings: Clones above 20 RNA copies contained over 97% of effector molecules but under 1% of naive ones. Spike-in Jurkat TCR RNA from a single cell reportedly registered among 950,000 or so naive cells.

Making the bulk TCR libraries relied on previously described methods and listed TCR primers. TCRdb itself ran the PCR reads through MiXCR, one entry per CDR3 protein. The profile covers about 640,000 distinct CDR3 sequences, with about 20% appearing a single time and 0.85% to 0.9% taken by the ten largest. The sequence came from a human donor in good health. Some libraries in this study had Jurkat cell RNA spiked in. The chain employs TRBV6-1 and TRBJ2-5, with 10 bases aligning to TRBD1. Specimen: naive CD8+ T cells from blood, with Jurkat cell RNA spiked in. The subset here: FACS-sorted CD8+CD4-CCR7+CD45RA+ naive T cells. CDR3 DNA: TGTGCCAGCAGTACAGGGACAGGGGTCACGAACCAAGAGACCCAGTACTTC. Its translation is CASSTGTGVTNQETQYF.